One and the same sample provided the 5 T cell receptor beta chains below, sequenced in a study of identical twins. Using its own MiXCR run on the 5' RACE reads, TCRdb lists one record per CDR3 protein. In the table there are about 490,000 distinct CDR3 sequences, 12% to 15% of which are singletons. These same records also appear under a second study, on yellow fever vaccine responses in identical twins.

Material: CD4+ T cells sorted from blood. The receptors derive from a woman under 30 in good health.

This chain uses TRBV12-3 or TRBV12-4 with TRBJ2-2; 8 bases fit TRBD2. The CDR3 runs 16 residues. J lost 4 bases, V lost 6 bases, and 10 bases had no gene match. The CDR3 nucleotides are TGTGCCAGCAGCCCCTTCGGGAGGGCCTTCACCGGGGAGCTGTTTTTT. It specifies CASSPFGRAFTGELFF.

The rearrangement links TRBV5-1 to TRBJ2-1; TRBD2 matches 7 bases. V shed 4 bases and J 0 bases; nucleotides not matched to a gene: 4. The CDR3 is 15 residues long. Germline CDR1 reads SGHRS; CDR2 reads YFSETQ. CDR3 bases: TGCGCCAGCAGCCAACCGGGGGGCTCCTACAATGAGCAGTTCTTC. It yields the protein CASSQPGGSYNEQFF.

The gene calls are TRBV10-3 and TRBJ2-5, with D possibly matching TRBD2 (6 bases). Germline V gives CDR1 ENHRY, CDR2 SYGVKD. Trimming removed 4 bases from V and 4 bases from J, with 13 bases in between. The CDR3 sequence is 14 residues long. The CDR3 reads CAISGSGSGETQYF. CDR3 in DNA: TGTGCCATCAGTGGTAGCGGATCGGGAGAGACCCAGTACTTC.

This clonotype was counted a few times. CDR3 amino acids: CASSLIGGLNQPQHF. CDR3 sequence (DNA): TGTGCCAGCAGCTTAATCGGGGGACTTAATCAGCCCCAGCATTTT. This chain links TRBV7-3 with TRBJ1-5; possible D gene TRBD1, 5 bases. CDR3 length: 15 residues. Germline CDR1 and CDR2: SGHTA and FQGTGA. V shed 1 base and J shed 4 bases, with 11 bases lying between them.

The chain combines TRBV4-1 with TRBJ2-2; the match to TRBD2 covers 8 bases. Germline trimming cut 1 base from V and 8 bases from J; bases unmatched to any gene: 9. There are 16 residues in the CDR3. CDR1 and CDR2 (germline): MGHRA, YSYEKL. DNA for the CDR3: TGCGCCAGCAGCCAAGGTCGGGGGGGCGATCCTGGGGAGCTGTTTTTT. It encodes CASSQGRGGDPGELFF.